The 30 T cell receptor beta chains below come from one sample, sequenced in a study of T cells in Graves' hyperthyroidism and ophthalmopathy. From RNA transcripts, TCR beta CDR3 regions were amplified. RT-PCR in the first round (using the HTBI primer set) targeted the TCR CDR3. TCRdb reprocessed the multiplex PCR reads via MiXCR and lists one record per CDR3 protein. The repertoire holds around 660,000 distinct CDR3 sequences, 40% to 55% seen once, with approximately 7.2% in the top ten. The sample comprised peripheral blood or thyroid tissue (not recorded which). These receptors all stem from an adult man with Graves' disease, either hyperthyroidism or ophthalmopathy (not recorded which).

The chain links TRBV9 to TRBJ1-2; D perhaps matches TRBD1 (5 bases). Trimming removed 4 bases at V and 8 bases at J, with 21 bases between. The CDR3 has 15 residues. Germline loops: CDR1 SGDLS, CDR2 YYNGEE. This CDR3 reads CASSPDRQGLGGYTF. In nucleotides, the CDR3 is TGTGCCAGCAGCCCAGATAGGCAGGGCCTTGGGGGCTACACCTTC.

About this clonotype: At one end the junction does not follow the germline gene, possibly because of a read error. The chain uses TRBV7-2 and TRBJ1-3, with D perhaps matching TRBD1 (6 bases). CDR3 length: 16 amino acids. Per germline, CDR1 SGHTA and CDR2 FQGNSA. CDR3 DNA: TGTGCCACCAGCTTAGGTTGGGGGGCCTCTGGAAACACCATATATTTT. Its translation is CATSLGWGASGNTIYF.

This clonotype occurred many times. V is TRBV9 and J is TRBJ1-2; unclear D gene. The CDR3 contains 12 residues. The germline V and J ends were trimmed by 0 bases and 3 bases, with 3 bases remaining between them. CDR1 SGDLS and CDR2 YYNGEE come from the germline V gene. The CDR3: CASSVDDYGYTF. The CDR3 nucleotides are TGTGCCAGCAGCGTAGACGACTATGGCTACACCTTC. The full variable domain, its missing parts supplied by reference TRBV9 and TRBJ1-2, is DSGVTQTPKHLITATGQRVTLRCSPRSGDLSVYWYQQSLDQGLQFLIQYYNGEERAKGNILERFSAQQFPDLHSELNLSSLELGDSALYFCASSVDDYGYTFGSGTRLTVV.

This clonotype occurred many times. This chain links TRBV10-2 with TRBJ1-4; D is undetermined. Germline-derived CDR1 and CDR2 are WSHSY and SAAADI. The V gene lost 1 base and the J gene lost 5 bases, with 11 bases spanning the gap. CDR3 length: 15 amino acids. The CDR3 DNA sequence: TGCGCCAGCAGTGAGTATGGCAGGAAGAATGAAAAACTGTTTTTT. It is translated as CASSEYGRKNEKLFF.

The V and J genes are TRBV15 and TRBJ1-1, with D possibly being TRBD1 (5 bases). The CDR3 has 16 amino acids. CDR1 and CDR2 from the germline V gene are LNHNV and YYDKDF (reference sequence). V shed 3 bases and J shed 3 bases, with 17 bases lying between them. CDR3 sequence: CATSRTTSGADTEAFF. The CDR3 DNA reads TGTGCCACCAGCAGGACCACTAGCGGGGCCGACACTGAAGCTTTCTTT.

At least ten counts were recorded for this clonotype. V is TRBV29-1 and J is TRBJ2-7; 9 nucleotides agree with TRBD2. Germline-derived CDR1 and CDR2 are SQVTM and ANQGSEA. V shed 7 bases and J 7 bases; nucleotides not matched to a gene: 14. This CDR3 is 14 amino acids long. The CDR3 loop is CSASTSGIMDEQYF. The CDR3 nucleotides read TGCAGCGCGTCGACTAGCGGAATAATGGATGAGCAGTACTTC.

The rearrangement joins TRBV15 to TRBJ2-7, with TRBD2 as a possible D gene (7 bases). CDR1 is LNHNV and CDR2 is YYDKDF in the germline V gene (reference sequence). The ends were cut back, 0 bases at V and 0 bases at J, with 12 bases in the middle. The CDR3 is 16 residues long. The CDR3 region has the DNA TGTGCCACCAGCAGAGATGGGGGGGCGTTCTCCTACGAGCAGTACTTC. Translation gives CATSRDGGAFSYEQYF.

The genes are TRBV19 and TRBJ1-1; 7 bases match TRBD1. Germline loops: CDR1 LNHDA, CDR2 SQIVND (reference sequence). The CDR3 covers 15 residues. With 2 bases clipped from V and 2 bases from J, the junction kept 5 bases outside the gene matches. The CDR3 DNA follows: TGTGCCAGTAGTATATTCAGGGGGACCAACACTGAAGCTTTCTTT. It codes for CASSIFRGTNTEAFF.

The V and J genes are TRBV19 and TRBJ1-5; TRBD1 agrees at 7 bases. The V gene end was trimmed by 5 bases and the J gene end by 4 bases; junction bases not matched to a gene: 2. The CDR3 extends over 13 amino acids. Germline-derived CDR1 and CDR2 are LNHDA and SQIVND (reference sequence). CDR3 DNA: TGTGCCAGTAGTTGGGACAGAAATCAGCCCCAGCATTTT. This sequence encodes CASSWDRNQPQHF. The full variable domain, completed using reference TRBV19 and TRBJ1-5, is DGGITQSPKYLFRKEGQNVTLSCEQNLNHDAMYWYRQDPGQGLRLIYYSQIVNDFQKGDIAEGYSVSREKKESFPLTVTSAQKNPTAFYLCASSWDRNQPQHFGDGTRLSIL.

The V gene is TRBV20-1, the J gene TRBJ2-5; 12 nucleotides align to TRBD2. Trimming at V came to 0 bases and at J to 5 bases, leaving 1 base not matched to a gene. This CDR3 is built from 14 residues. Germline V gives CDR1 DFQATT, CDR2 SNEGSKA (reference sequence). CDR3 bases: TGCAGTGCTAGAGATGGACTAGCGGGGGAGACCCAGTACTTC. Its protein is CSARDGLAGETQYF.

There are a few counts of this clonotype. The chain couples TRBV5-8 to TRBJ1-1; unclear D gene. CDR3 length: 9 amino acids. The V gene lost 7 bases and the J gene lost 6 bases, with 4 bases spanning the gap. Per germline, CDR1 SGHTS and CDR2 YDEGEE. The DNA for the CDR3 is TGTGCCAGCGAGGCTGAAGCTTTCTTT. Translating gives CASEAEAFF.

This clonotype was picked up many times. This chain connects TRBV7-9 to TRBJ1-1; D remains unclear. CDR3 length equals 13 residues. V lost 2 bases, J lost 2 bases, and 6 bases lay in between. From germline, CDR1 is SEHNR and CDR2 FQNEAQ (reference sequence). CDR3 sequence (DNA): TGTGCCAGCAGCTTACGCCCTAACACTGAAGCTTTCTTT. Its translation is CASSLRPNTEAFF.

For this clonotype: A much larger clone lies a single base off, so this may be a read error. The chain recombines TRBV29-1 with TRBJ2-7; 8 bases align to TRBD2. The V gene end was trimmed by 6 bases and the J gene end by 0 bases; junction bases not matched to a gene: 4. Germline lookup yields CDR1 SQVTM and CDR2 ANQGSEA. The length of the CDR3 is 13 residues. The chain's CDR3 is CSVGSGNSYEQYF. In DNA, the CDR3 is TGCAGCGTCGGTAGCGGGAACTCCTACGAGCAGTACTTC.

A note on this clonotype: Being one base from a much bigger clone, this may be a read error. CDR3 protein: CASSVGRLYQETQYF. The CDR3 nucleotides read TGTGCCAGCAGCGTAGGACGGCTGTACCAAGAGACCCAGTACTTC. The genes are TRBV9 and TRBJ2-5, with no clear D. Trimming removed 0 bases at V and 0 bases at J, with 9 bases between. CDR1 is SGDLS, CDR2 YYNGEE, per germline. The CDR3 consists of 15 residues.

V and J are TRBV10-3 and TRBJ1-4; 8 positions match TRBD1. J was trimmed by 11 bases and V by 8 bases; bases with no gene match: 10. The CDR3 totals 13 residues. CDR1 and CDR2 (germline): ENHRY, SYGVKD. The CDR3 nucleotides are TGTGCCATCGCCCCAGGGGGCGCGGTTAAACTGTTTTTT. This translates into CAIAPGGAVKLFF.

The CDR3 nucleotides read TGCAGTGCTAGAGCTCTTGTGAGGGGCCAGCCCCAGCATTTT. Translating it yields CSARALVRGQPQHF. The rearrangement uses TRBV20-1 and TRBJ1-5; D may be TRBD1 (5 bases). This CDR3 is 14 amino acids long. Germline loops: CDR1 DFQATT, CDR2 SNEGSKA (reference sequence). With 1 base removed from V and 7 bases from J, the gap between germline ends came to 14 bases.

This clonotype has more than one count but fewer than ten. V and J are TRBV12-3 or TRBV12-4 and TRBJ2-7, with 7 bases fitting TRBD2. This CDR3 contains 16 residues. Losses at the gene ends were 3 bases for V and 3 bases for J; bases not matched to a gene: 11. The CDR3 coding sequence is TGTGCCAGCAGTTTGGGAGTTGGGACGGGGGGCTACGAGCAGTACTTC. It codes for CASSLGVGTGGYEQYF.

This chain links TRBV25-1 with TRBJ1-6; 7 nucleotides align to TRBD1. The CDR3 has 15 amino acids. V was pared by 1 base and J by 10 bases, with 7 bases of the junction left unmatched. Per germline, CDR1 MGHDK and CDR2 SYGVNS. In DNA form, the CDR3 reads TGTGCCAGCAGTGAATCCTCAGGGGGTGAGTCACCCCTCCACTTT. Its protein is CASSESSGGESPLHF.

This clonotype was recorded many times. The rearrangement joins TRBV29-1 to TRBJ1-1; D is unresolved. This CDR3 has 13 amino acids. The V and J ends lost 6 bases and 3 bases respectively, with 14 bases between them. Germline CDR1 is SQVTM and CDR2 is ANQGSEA. The CDR3 DNA follows: TGCAGCGTCAGTCCGGACTGGGACACTGAAGCTTTCTTT. As protein: CSVSPDWDTEAFF.

This clonotype has a handful of counts. The chain combines TRBV7-2 with TRBJ1-5; 9 positions agree with TRBD1. The CDR3 is 15 residues long. The junction had 6 bases not matched to a gene; V was cut back by 5 bases and J by 4 bases. In germline, CDR1 is SGHTA, CDR2 FQGNSA. CDR3 residues: CASSNHGTGNQPQHF. The DNA for the CDR3 is TGTGCCAGCAGCAACCACGGGACAGGGAATCAGCCCCAGCATTTT.

This clonotype was seen a handful of times. The chain carries TRBV12-3 or TRBV12-4 and TRBJ1-2; weak D call: TRBD1 (6 bases). The CDR3 loop spans 14 amino acids. Trimming pared 3 bases from V and 7 bases from J, leaving 15 bases between. CDR3 DNA sequence: TGTGCCAGCAGTTTTGCGGACAGCTCTAGTGGCTACACCTTC. Amino acid sequence: CASSFADSSSGYTF.

This clonotype was observed a handful of times. In nucleotides, the CDR3 is TGTGCCAGCAGCGTAGATCCCTCGACTAGCGGGGCCAACTACGAGCAGTACTTC. Its translation is CASSVDPSTSGANYEQYF. J is TRBJ2-7 and V is TRBV9; 11 nucleotides agree with TRBD2. Trimming removed 0 bases from V and 3 bases from J; junction bases left unmatched: 11. Germline values: CDR1 SGDLS, CDR2 YYNGEE. The CDR3 covers 18 residues.

This sequence joins TRBV15 and TRBJ2-5; D may match TRBD1 or TRBD2 (5 bases each). The germline CDR1 and CDR2 sequences are LNHNV and YYDKDF (reference sequence). This CDR3 spans 15 amino acids. V lost 2 bases to trimming and J lost 3 bases, with 13 bases between them. The CDR3 is CATSRRRDGEETQYF. The CDR3 region has the DNA TGTGCCACCAGCAGACGACGGGACGGCGAAGAGACCCAGTACTTC.

This clonotype was picked up many times. The CDR3 DNA is TGTGCCACCAGTGATACAGGGTACCAAGAGACCCAGTACTTC. Translated, it gives CATSDTGYQETQYF. The rearrangement uses TRBV24-1 and TRBJ2-5; tentative D call: TRBD1 (6 bases). This CDR3 spans 14 amino acids. From germline, CDR1 is KGHDR and CDR2 SFDVKD. V was cut by 3 bases and J by 0 bases, with 7 bases left in between.

The rearrangement links TRBV29-1 to TRBJ2-7; the match to TRBD1 covers 9 bases. The germline CDR1 and CDR2 sequences are SQVTM and ANQGSEA. Trimming at V came to 8 bases and at J to 3 bases, leaving 11 bases not matched to a gene. The CDR3 has 14 residues. CDR3 DNA sequence: TGCAGCCATGAATACGGGGACAGGGTCTACGAGCAGTACTTC. It translates to CSHEYGDRVYEQYF.

This clonotype was seen ten or more times. The gene calls are TRBV29-1 and TRBJ2-7, with 8 nucleotides matching TRBD1. V dropped 6 bases and J dropped 0; count of bases not matched to a gene: 4. The CDR3 runs 13 residues. Germline lookup yields CDR1 SQVTM and CDR2 ANQGSEA. CDR3 coding DNA: TGCAGCGTAACAGGGGGTGTCTCCTACGAGCAGTACTTC. It is translated as CSVTGGVSYEQYF.

J is TRBJ1-1 and V is TRBV2; 9 nucleotides match TRBD1. The CDR3 spans 14 residues. With 6 bases clipped from V and 4 bases from J, the junction kept 6 bases outside the gene matches. Germline V lookup: CDR1 SNHLY, CDR2 FYNNEI. CDR3 sequence reads: CASRRDREGTEAFF. The CDR3 DNA is TGTGCCAGCAGGCGGGACAGGGAAGGCACTGAAGCTTTCTTT.

To note about this clonotype: A much larger clone sits a single nucleotide away, making a read error possible. This chain links TRBV20-1 with TRBJ2-5, with D unclear. Germline V gene sequence: CDR1 DFQATT, CDR2 SNEGSKA (reference sequence). Deletions cut 0 bases from V and 5 bases from J, with 19 bases between. The CDR3 has 16 residues. The CDR3 protein is CSARDGSAPGFETQYF. In nucleotides, the CDR3 is TGCAGTGCTAGAGATGGTTCGGCTCCTGGGTTCGAGACCCAGTACTTC.

A note on this clonotype: An end of the junction does not agree with germline; a read error may underlie this. The genes are TRBV29-1 and TRBJ2-7; D unclear. The CDR3 is 14 amino acids. Germline CDR1 is SQVTM and CDR2 is ANQGSEA. The CDR3 DNA sequence: TGCAGCGTTGAAGGAGGTCTGAACTCCTACGAGCAGTGCTTC. Amino acid sequence: CSVEGGLNSYEQCF.

This clonotype was seen a few times. The V and J genes are TRBV7-2 and TRBJ2-5; D gene unclear. Germline CDR1 is SGHTA and CDR2 is FQGNSA. Trimming pared 2 bases from V and 4 bases from J, leaving 14 bases between. The CDR3 extends over 15 amino acids. Here the CDR3 DNA reads TGTGCCAGCAGCTTATATGGTCCAACCAGAGAGACCCAGTACTTC. It yields the protein CASSLYGPTRETQYF.